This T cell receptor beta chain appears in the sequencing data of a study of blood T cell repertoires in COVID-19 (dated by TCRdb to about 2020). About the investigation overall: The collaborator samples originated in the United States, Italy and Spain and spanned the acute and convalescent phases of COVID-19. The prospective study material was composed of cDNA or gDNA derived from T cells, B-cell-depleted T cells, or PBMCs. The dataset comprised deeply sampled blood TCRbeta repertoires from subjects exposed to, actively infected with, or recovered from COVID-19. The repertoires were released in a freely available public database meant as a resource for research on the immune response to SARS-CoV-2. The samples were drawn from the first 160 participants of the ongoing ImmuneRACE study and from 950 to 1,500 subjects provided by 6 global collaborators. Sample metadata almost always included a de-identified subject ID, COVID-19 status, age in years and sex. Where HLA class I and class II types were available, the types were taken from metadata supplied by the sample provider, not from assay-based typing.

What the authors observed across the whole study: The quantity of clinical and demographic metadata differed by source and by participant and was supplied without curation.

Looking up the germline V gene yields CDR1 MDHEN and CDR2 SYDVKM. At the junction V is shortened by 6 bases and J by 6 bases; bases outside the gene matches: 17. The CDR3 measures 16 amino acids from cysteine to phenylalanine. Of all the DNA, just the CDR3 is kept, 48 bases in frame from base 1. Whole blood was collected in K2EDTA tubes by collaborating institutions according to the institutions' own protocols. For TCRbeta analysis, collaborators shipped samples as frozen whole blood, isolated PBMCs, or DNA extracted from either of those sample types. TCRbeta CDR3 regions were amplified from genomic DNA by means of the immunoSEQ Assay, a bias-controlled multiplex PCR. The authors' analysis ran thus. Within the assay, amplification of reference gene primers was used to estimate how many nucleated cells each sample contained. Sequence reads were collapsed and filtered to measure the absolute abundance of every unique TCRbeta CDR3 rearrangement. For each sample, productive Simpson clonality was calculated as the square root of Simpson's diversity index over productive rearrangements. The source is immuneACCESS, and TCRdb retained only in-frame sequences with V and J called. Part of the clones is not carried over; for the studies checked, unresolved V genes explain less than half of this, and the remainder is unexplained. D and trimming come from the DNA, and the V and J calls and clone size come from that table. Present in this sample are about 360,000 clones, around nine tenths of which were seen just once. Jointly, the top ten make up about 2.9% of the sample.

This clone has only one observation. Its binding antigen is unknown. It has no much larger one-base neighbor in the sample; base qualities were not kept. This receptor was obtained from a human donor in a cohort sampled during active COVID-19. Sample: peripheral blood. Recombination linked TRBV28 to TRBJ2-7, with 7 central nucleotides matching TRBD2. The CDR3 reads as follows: CASSSSSGASMSEQYF. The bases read TGTGCCAGCAGCTCCTCCAGCGGGGCCTCTATGAGCGAGCAGTACTTC.